A single sample gave rise to the 14 T cell receptor beta chains below, sequenced in a study of identical twins. MiXCR, applied by TCRdb to the 5' RACE reads, yields one record per CDR3 protein. The data contain some 330,000 distinct CDR3 sequences, approximately 8.8% of them singletons. Sequences were obtained from naive T cells sorted from blood. Receptor source: a woman in her forties or fifties in good health.

V is TRBV12-3 or TRBV12-4 and J is TRBJ2-4; no reliable D call. The CDR3 has 13 amino acids. V was trimmed by 3 bases and J by 2 bases, leaving 5 bases between them. This CDR3 reads CASSFSTKNIQYF. The CDR3 bases are TGTGCCAGCAGTTTTAGCACCAAAAACATTCAGTACTTC.

This clonotype was seen ten or more times. The chain joins TRBV20-1 to TRBJ2-1; D is perhaps TRBD1 (5 bases). Germline V gene lookup returns CDR1 DFQATT and CDR2 SNEGSKA (reference sequence). The CDR3 length is 14 residues. Between the trimmed V and J ends, which lost 4 bases and 7 bases, there was a span of 17 bases. This CDR3 reads CSAIGALPPNEQFF. The CDR3 nucleotides read TGCAGTGCTATTGGGGCTCTTCCCCCTAATGAGCAGTTCTTC.

This clonotype was counted at least ten times. The chain carries TRBV12-3 or TRBV12-4 and TRBJ2-3; 9 bases match TRBD2. With V trimmed by 8 bases and J by 4 bases, 7 bases remained unmatched. The CDR3 has 14 residues. CDR3: CASGLSGSSDTQYF. The DNA for the CDR3 is TGTGCCAGCGGACTTAGCGGGAGTTCAGATACGCAGTATTTT.

The V and J genes are TRBV20-1 and TRBJ1-1; tentatively, D is TRBD1 (5 bases). Trimming took 8 bases from V and 5 from J, leaving 18 bases between them. Germline assignment: CDR1 DFQATT and CDR2 SNEGSKA (reference sequence). The length of the CDR3 is 13 residues. In DNA form, the CDR3 reads TGCAGTACTGTTGGAGAGGGACGAACTGAAGCTTTCTTT. Translated, it gives CSTVGEGRTEAFF.

A few counts support this clonotype. The rearrangement links TRBV20-1 to TRBJ2-2; possible D gene TRBD2, 6 bases. The CDR3 runs 14 residues. Germline V CDR1 and CDR2: DFQATT, SNEGSKA (reference sequence). V lost 8 bases and J 3 bases, leaving 16 bases between the germline ends. For the CDR3, the DNA is TGCAGTCGCGGAGGGAGTGGGGACACCGGGGAGCTGTTTTTT. Translation gives CSRGGSGDTGELFF.

This clonotype occurred a few times. This chain links TRBV7-8 with TRBJ2-7, with D possibly matching TRBD1 (5 bases). V lost 5 bases, J lost 5 bases, and 10 bases lay in between. The CDR3 runs to 12 residues. Looked up from germline, CDR1 is SGHVS and CDR2 is FQNEAQ. CDR3: CASSLQGNEQYV. CDR3 nucleotides: TGTGCCAGCAGCCTCCAGGGCAACGAGCAGTACGTC.

This clonotype showed up many times. The chain is built from TRBV5-1 and TRBJ2-3; D unclear. Trimming cost V 2 bases and J 7 bases, with 11 bases left between them. Germline loops: CDR1 SGHRS, CDR2 YFSETQ. This CDR3 has 13 amino acids. CDR3 region: CASSFGTVNTQYF. CDR3 DNA sequence: TGCGCCAGCAGCTTCGGAACGGTGAATACGCAGTATTTT.

This sequence joins TRBV19 and TRBJ2-3, with 8 bases that match TRBD2. This CDR3 is 15 amino acids long. Germline CDR1 LNHDA, CDR2 SQIVND (reference sequence). J was trimmed by 0 bases and V by 7 bases; bases with no gene match: 6. The CDR3 protein is CASMDGRGSTDTQYF. The CDR3 DNA is TGTGCCAGTATGGACGGGAGGGGGAGCACAGATACGCAGTATTTT.

V usage is TRBV4-2 and J usage is TRBJ2-1; D perhaps matches TRBD2 (6 bases). V gave up 1 base and J gave up 5 bases, with 18 bases separating them. Per the germline V gene, CDR1 is LGHNA and CDR2 is YNFKEQ. The CDR3 has 17 amino acids. In nucleotides, the CDR3 is TGTGCCAGCAGCCAAGTGGCCCCTGGGGGGATAGACAATGAGCAGTTCTTC. Its protein is CASSQVAPGGIDNEQFF.

Many counts were recorded for this clonotype. The rearrangement uses TRBV24-1 and TRBJ2-1, with 7 nucleotides matching TRBD2. Germline CDR1 is KGHDR and CDR2 is SFDVKD. This CDR3 contains 14 residues. Germline trimming cut 4 bases from V and 9 bases from J; bases unmatched to any gene: 8. The CDR3 sequence: CATSEAGRETEQFF. The CDR3 nucleotides read TGTGCCACCAGTGAAGCGGGACGGGAGACTGAGCAGTTCTTC.

This sequence joins TRBV12-3 or TRBV12-4 and TRBJ1-5; tentatively, D is TRBD1 (5 bases). Trimming pared 2 bases from V and 0 bases from J, leaving 17 bases between. The CDR3 is made up of 18 amino acids. The CDR3 region has the DNA TGTGCCAGCAGTTTATCGGTTGGGGCAGACGATAGCAATCAGCCCCAGCATTTT. Translated: CASSLSVGADDSNQPQHF.

On this clonotype itself: At one end the junction does not follow the germline gene, possibly because of a read error. The J gene is TRBJ2-7, the V gene TRBV24-1; D possibly uses TRBD1 or TRBD2 (5 bases each). Germline loops: CDR1 KGHDR, CDR2 SFDVKD. The CDR3 is 11 amino acids. The CDR3 region is CATNRDLDWNF. The CDR3 nucleotides are TGTGCCACCAACCGGGACCTAGACTGGAACTTC.

This clonotype has at least ten counts. This rearrangement joins TRBV4-1 to TRBJ1-3; a weak D match, TRBD1 (6 bases). V was clipped by 1 base and J by 2 bases, with 21 bases between them. CDR1 and CDR2 (germline): MGHRA, YSYEKL. The CDR3 covers 19 residues. The CDR3 nucleotides read TGCGCCAGCAGCCAAGGATCGGACAGCGGTGTTAGAGCTGGAAACACCATATATTTT. It yields the protein CASSQGSDSGVRAGNTIYF.

This clonotype was detected only a few times. The rearrangement joins TRBV3-1 to TRBJ2-1, with a possible D match to TRBD2 (6 bases). This CDR3 is 14 amino acids long. Trimming pared 1 base from V and 5 bases from J, leaving 9 bases between. CDR1 is LGHDT and CDR2 is YNNKEL in the germline V gene (reference sequence). The CDR3 DNA is TGTGCCAGCAGCCAAGGGGGGGTCCACAATGAGCAGTTCTTC. Amino acid sequence: CASSQGGVHNEQFF.